These 27 T cell receptor beta chains share one sample of origin, sequenced in a study of technical replicates of blood from a handful of donors. Assay: immunoSEQ multiplex PCR; the TCRdb copy retains only in-frame clones and omits some. This repertoire shows just over 95,000 clones, approximately 94% found once; its top ten account for about 0.3%. The source material was T cells isolated from PBMCs. The source is a human donor in good health.

The chain's CDR3 is CASSVGTGGYSDYEQYF. The CDR3 nucleotides read TGTGCCAGCAGCGTTGGGACAGGCGGCTATTCCGACTACGAGCAGTACTTC. V is TRBV7-8 and J is TRBJ2-7; 8 positions match TRBD1. Germline CDR1 SGHVS, CDR2 FQNEAQ. Losses at the gene ends were 5 bases for V and 3 bases for J; bases not matched to a gene: 15. The length of the CDR3 is 17 residues. The full variable domain, rest sourced from reference TRBV7-8 and TRBJ2-7, is GAGVSQSPRYKVAKRGQDVALRCDPISGHVSLFWYQQALGQGPEFLTYFQNEAQLDKSGLPSDRFFAERPEGSVSTLKIQRTQQEDSAVYLCASSVGTGGYSDYEQYFGPGTRLTVT.

The gene calls are TRBV5-6 and TRBJ2-1; 11 bases are a match to TRBD2. V shed 1 base and J 10 bases; nucleotides not matched to a gene: 7. The CDR3 contains 15 residues. CDR1 and CDR2 from the germline V gene are SGHDT and YYEEEE. Here the CDR3 DNA reads TGTGCCAGCAGCTTGAGGGCTAGCGGGAGGCCCGAGCAGTTCTTC. Its translation is CASSLRASGRPEQFF.

This rearrangement joins TRBV30 to TRBJ1-3; the D is unclear. Germline-derived CDR1 and CDR2 are GTSNPN and SVGIG (reference sequence). The CDR3 loop spans 13 amino acids. Deletions cut 5 bases from V and 1 base from J, with 9 bases between. The CDR3 DNA sequence: TGTGCCTGGGGCTCATTTTCTGGAAACACCATATATTTT. Residues: CAWGSFSGNTIYF.

The chain combines TRBV5-1 with TRBJ2-5; 11 positions agree with TRBD2. Germline loops: CDR1 SGHRS, CDR2 YFSETQ. The ends lost 6 bases at V and 5 bases at J; junction bases unmatched: 6. The CDR3 loop spans 14 amino acids. CDR3 loop: CASTLAGGLETQYF. CDR3 bases: TGCGCCAGCACATTAGCGGGAGGGCTGGAGACCCAGTACTTC.

This clone was detected only a few times. The rearrangement uses TRBV30 and TRBJ1-1; 9 bases align to TRBD1. Germline CDR1 reads GTSNPN; CDR2 reads SVGIG (reference sequence). The CDR3 sequence is 13 residues long. Unmatched junction bases numbered 1, after V lost 5 bases and J lost 0 bases. As DNA, the CDR3 is TGTGCCTGGGGGACAGGGATGAACACTGAAGCTTTCTTT. This encodes CAWGTGMNTEAFF.

The CDR3 reads CASSPREGLAHEQYF. DNA for the CDR3: TGTGCCAGTAGCCCACGGGAAGGACTAGCCCACGAGCAGTACTTC. The J gene is TRBJ2-7, the V gene TRBV19; 8 bases map to TRBD2. The V gene's germline CDR1 is LNHDA and CDR2 SQIVND (reference sequence). The CDR3 is 15 amino acids. V lost 6 bases and J lost 5; bases outside the gene matches: 12.

The chain is built from TRBV19 and TRBJ2-1; 10 positions match TRBD2. With V trimmed by 5 bases and J by 3 bases, 13 bases remained unmatched. Looked up from germline, CDR1 is LNHDA and CDR2 is SQIVND (reference sequence). The CDR3 totals 18 residues. The CDR3 protein is CASSGGAGGPGSYNEQFF. CDR3 in DNA: TGTGCCAGTAGTGGGGGAGCGGGAGGGCCGGGGAGCTACAATGAGCAGTTCTTC.

This sequence joins TRBV6-1 and TRBJ2-7; maybe TRBD2 (6 bases). Trimming pared 0 bases from V and 0 bases from J, leaving 24 bases between. Germline assignment: CDR1 MNHNS and CDR2 SASEGT. The CDR3 totals 20 residues. The CDR3 nucleotides are TGTGCCAGCAGTGAAGCGGGGATGATTGGTCTGCGGGAAAGCTCCTACGAGCAGTACTTC. This gives the protein CASSEAGMIGLRESSYEQYF.

This chain uses TRBV5-1 with TRBJ1-2; D is perhaps TRBD1 (6 bases). The CDR3 totals 14 residues. The V gene's germline CDR1 is SGHRS and CDR2 YFSETQ. The ends were cut back, 4 bases at V and 4 bases at J, with 14 bases in the middle. CDR3 sequence: CASSLLPTGYGYTF. CDR3 DNA sequence: TGCGCCAGCAGCCTTCTCCCGACAGGCTATGGCTACACCTTC.

The chain employs TRBV9 and TRBJ1-3, with 10 bases aligning to TRBD1. CDR1 and CDR2 from the germline V gene are SGDLS and YYNGEE. This CDR3 contains 15 residues. The J segment lost 7 bases and the V segment lost 4 bases, leaving 8 bases of the junction unmatched. This CDR3 reads CASSLSGTGVNTIYF. In DNA, the CDR3 is TGTGCCAGCAGCCTGTCCGGGACAGGGGTGAACACCATATATTTT.

CDR3 region: CASSASGQVSTDTQYF. The CDR3 DNA reads as TGTGCCAGCAGTGCCTCGGGACAGGTTAGCACAGATACGCAGTATTTT. This sequence joins TRBV28 and TRBJ2-3, with 8 bases fitting TRBD1. Per the germline V gene, CDR1 is MDHEN and CDR2 is SYDVKM. The CDR3 totals 16 residues. J was trimmed by 0 bases and V by 5 bases; bases with no gene match: 7.

A remark on this clone: Distinct nucleotide sequences in the sample also encode this CDR3. This chain uses TRBV5-1 with TRBJ2-7, with 11 bases that match TRBD2. The CDR3 length is 17 residues. Germline loops: CDR1 SGHRS, CDR2 YFSETQ. V lost 0 bases to trimming and J lost 4 bases; unmatched junction nucleotides: 9. CDR3 protein: CASSLALAGGGAYEQYF. CDR3 DNA: TGCGCCAGCAGCTTGGCCCTAGCGGGAGGAGGGGCGTACGAGCAGTACTTC.

Worth noting for this clone: Other DNA sequences in this sample translate to the same CDR3. The chain has TRBV19 and TRBJ2-3; 7 bases are a match to TRBD2. Germline V CDR1 and CDR2: LNHDA, SQIVND (reference sequence). This CDR3 is 15 amino acids long. The trim removed 3 bases at V and 4 bases at J, leaving 7 bases unmatched. The CDR3 coding sequence is TGTGCCAGTAGTATCGGGACGGGAGGCGCAGATACGCAGTATTTT. Protein sequence: CASSIGTGGADTQYF. Complete variable domain (other parts from reference TRBV19 and TRBJ2-3): DGGITQSPKYLFRKEGQNVTLSCEQNLNHDAMYWYRQDPGQGLRLIYYSQIVNDFQKGDIAEGYSVSREKKESFPLTVTSAQKNPTAFYLCASSIGTGGADTQYFGPGTRLTVL.

The gene calls are TRBV2 and TRBJ2-1, with TRBD2 as a possible D gene (5 bases). Trimming shortened V by 5 bases and J by 6 bases, and 14 bases separated the two germline ends. This CDR3 is built from 14 residues. From germline, CDR1 is SNHLY and CDR2 FYNNEI. The CDR3 reads CASSWQEVGNEQFF. Here the CDR3 DNA reads TGTGCCAGCAGTTGGCAGGAGGTAGGCAATGAGCAGTTCTTC.

This rearrangement joins TRBV6-4 to TRBJ2-2; no reliable D call. CDR1 is MRHNA, CDR2 SNTAGT, per germline. This CDR3 is built from 16 residues. The V end was cut by 0 bases, the J end by 2 bases, with 10 bases between. CDR3 protein: CASSDSVWANTGELFF. The CDR3 DNA is TGTGCCAGCAGTGACTCTGTGTGGGCTAACACCGGGGAGCTGTTTTTT.

The V and J genes are TRBV30 and TRBJ1-1, with 9 bases lining up with TRBD1. V trimming: 3 bases; J trimming: 5 bases; junction bases outside the gene matches: 4. In germline, CDR1 is GTSNPN, CDR2 SVGIG (reference sequence). The length of the CDR3 is 13 residues. CDR3 region: CAWSWTGDTEAFF. The CDR3 nucleotides are TGTGCCTGGAGCTGGACAGGGGATACTGAAGCTTTCTTT.

The chain recombines TRBV30 with TRBJ1-2; D may be TRBD1 (6 bases). Between the trimmed V and J ends, which lost 4 bases and 4 bases, there was a span of 22 bases. The CDR3 has 16 amino acids. CDR1 and CDR2 (germline): GTSNPN, SVGIG (reference sequence). The CDR3, as DNA: TGTGCCTGGACCCATTTAGGGGGGGGCGGTAGCTATGGCTACACCTTC. Protein sequence: CAWTHLGGGGSYGYTF.

The rearrangement links TRBV15 to TRBJ2-1; 9 bases line up with TRBD2. V was clipped by 5 bases and J by 4 bases; unmatched bases: 9. Germline assignment: CDR1 LNHNV and CDR2 YYDKDF (reference sequence). This CDR3 contains 16 residues. For the CDR3, the DNA is TGTGCCACCAGCCCCCCTCTAGCGGGGAAGTACAATGAGCAGTTCTTC. The encoded protein is CATSPPLAGKYNEQFF.

V gene TRBV25-1 combines with J gene TRBJ2-1; D remains ambiguous. The length of the CDR3 is 11 residues. The germline CDR1 and CDR2 sequences are MGHDK and SYGVNS. Trimming left V 5 bases short and J 9 bases short, with 8 bases between. The CDR3: CASSIAFEQFF. The CDR3 DNA is TGTGCCAGCAGTATAGCCTTTGAGCAGTTCTTC.

For the CDR3, the DNA is TGCGCCAGCAGCTTGTTTCGCCAGGGGGTTCGAAAGACCCAGTACTTC. Protein: CASSLFRQGVRKTQYF. V gene TRBV5-1 combines with J gene TRBJ2-5, with TRBD1 identical over 7 bases. V was clipped by 1 base and J by 6 bases; unmatched bases: 12. Germline CDR1 SGHRS, CDR2 YFSETQ. The CDR3 is 16 residues long.

A single count supports this clone. Additional DNA sequences in this sample encode the identical CDR3. The V gene is TRBV29-1, the J gene TRBJ2-3, with 8 nucleotides matching TRBD1. V was pared by 7 bases and J by 2 bases, with 5 bases of the junction left unmatched. The CDR3 has 13 amino acids. Germline V gene data show CDR1 as SQVTM and CDR2 as ANQGSEA. Here the CDR3 reads CSAGQGHTDTQYF. DNA for the CDR3: TGCAGCGCCGGACAGGGACACACAGATACGCAGTATTTT.

The chain is built from TRBV6-1 and TRBJ2-6; TRBD1 matches at 8 bases. The junction had 1 base not matched to a gene; V was cut back by 4 bases and J by 2 bases. Germline lookup yields CDR1 MNHNS and CDR2 SASEGT. CDR3 size: 15 residues. CDR3 nucleotide sequence: TGTGCCAGCAGTGCACAGGGGGCTGGGGCCAACGTCCTGACTTTC. It encodes CASSAQGAGANVLTF.

This sequence joins TRBV30 and TRBJ2-2; tentative D call: TRBD1 (5 bases). Between the trimmed V and J ends, which lost 4 bases and 7 bases, there was a span of 10 bases. CDR1 and CDR2 from the germline V gene are GTSNPN and SVGIG (reference sequence). The CDR3 consists of 12 residues. The CDR3 here is CAWINRFGELFF. In DNA, the CDR3 is TGTGCCTGGATTAACAGGTTCGGGGAGCTGTTTTTT.

This chain connects TRBV6-5 to TRBJ2-7; TRBD1 matches at 9 bases. The V gene end was trimmed by 5 bases and the J gene end by 6 bases; junction bases not matched to a gene: 5. Per germline, CDR1 MNHEY and CDR2 SVGAGI. The CDR3 totals 13 residues. The CDR3 DNA sequence: TGTGCCAGCAGTAGACAGGGGGTTTCCGAGCAGTACTTC. As protein: CASSRQGVSEQYF.

The V call is TRBV25-1, the J call TRBJ2-2, with 7 bases lining up with TRBD2. The CDR3 is 16 amino acids. The J segment lost 5 bases and the V segment lost 6 bases, leaving 12 bases of the junction unmatched. Germline CDR1 is MGHDK and CDR2 is SYGVNS. CDR3 amino acids: CASSLIWEGRTGELFF. CDR3 bases: TGTGCCAGCAGCTTAATATGGGAGGGGCGGACCGGGGAGCTGTTTTTT. Complete variable domain (other parts from reference TRBV25-1 and TRBJ2-2): EADIYQTPRYLVIGTGKKITLECSQTMGHDKMYWYQQDPGMELHLIHYSYGVNSTEKGDLSSESTVSRIRTEHFPLTLESARPSHTSQYLCASSLIWEGRTGELFFGEGSRLTVL.

V gene TRBV9 combines with J gene TRBJ2-1, with D possibly TRBD2 on 6 matching bases. The CDR3 runs 14 residues. V was pared by 4 bases and J by 3 bases, with 11 bases between. Germline CDR1 is SGDLS and CDR2 is YYNGEE. The CDR3 DNA reads TGTGCCAGCAGCACCCGGACTAACTACAATGAGCAGTTCTTC. This gives the protein CASSTRTNYNEQFF.

The gene calls are TRBV27 and TRBJ2-7; 7 bases map to TRBD2. V dropped 2 bases and J dropped 2; count of bases not matched to a gene: 15. This CDR3 has 18 amino acids. Germline lookup yields CDR1 MNHEY and CDR2 SMNVEV (reference sequence). CDR3 nucleotide sequence: TGTGCCAGCAGTTTAGCCGATACCGGCGGGAGTCGGCCCTACGAGCAGTACTTC. It codes for CASSLADTGGSRPYEQYF.